Reported below is one T cell receptor (beta chain). This specimen belongs to a study of blood T cell repertoires in COVID-19. Across the whole study: T cells, B-cell-depleted T cells, or PBMCs supplied cDNA or gDNA.

V gave up 6 bases and J gave up 4 bases; unmatched junction bases: 8. Germline CDR1 KGHDR, CDR2 SFDVKD. This CDR3 has 15 amino acids. Per the study methods: Amplification of reference gene primers was used by the study to estimate nucleated cell counts. Profiling relied on immunoSEQ multiplex PCR, and the TCRdb table lists in-frame clones only, not all of them. V and J calls and clone size come straight from that table; D and trimming were deduced from the DNA. Of hundreds of thousands of clones in the sample, roughly 85% were seen once. The rearrangement links TRBV24-1 to TRBJ2-1, with 7 bases matching TRBD1. Sequencing was done on a sample of peripheral blood. This clonotype originated in a woman aged 18-35 years who had recovered from COVID-19. CDR3: CATSQGQNYYNEQFF. CDR3 coding DNA: TGTGCCACCAGTCAGGGACAGAATTATTACAATGAGCAGTTCTTC.